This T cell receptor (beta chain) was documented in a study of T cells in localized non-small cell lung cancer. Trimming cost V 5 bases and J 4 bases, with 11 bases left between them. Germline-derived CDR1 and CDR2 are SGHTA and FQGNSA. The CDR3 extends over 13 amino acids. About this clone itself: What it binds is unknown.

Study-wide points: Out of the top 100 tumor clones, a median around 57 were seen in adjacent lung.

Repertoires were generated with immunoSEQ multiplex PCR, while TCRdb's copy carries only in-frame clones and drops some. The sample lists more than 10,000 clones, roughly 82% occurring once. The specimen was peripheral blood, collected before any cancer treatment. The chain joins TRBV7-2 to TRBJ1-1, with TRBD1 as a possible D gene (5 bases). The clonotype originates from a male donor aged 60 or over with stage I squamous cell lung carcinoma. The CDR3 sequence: CASSSRTLTEAFF. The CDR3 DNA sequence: TGTGCCAGCAGCAGCCGGACACTCACTGAAGCTTTCTTT.